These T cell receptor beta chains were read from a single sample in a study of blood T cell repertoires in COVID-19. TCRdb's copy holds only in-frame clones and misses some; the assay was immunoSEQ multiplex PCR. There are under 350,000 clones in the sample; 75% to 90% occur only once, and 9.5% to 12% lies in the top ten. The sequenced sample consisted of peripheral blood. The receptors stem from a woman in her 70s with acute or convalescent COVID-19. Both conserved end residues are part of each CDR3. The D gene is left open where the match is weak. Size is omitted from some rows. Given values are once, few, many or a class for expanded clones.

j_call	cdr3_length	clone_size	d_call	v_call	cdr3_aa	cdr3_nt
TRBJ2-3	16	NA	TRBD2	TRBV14	CASSQDVGTIRDTQYF	TGTGCCAGCAGCCAAGATGTCGGGACTATCCGGGATACGCAGTATTTT
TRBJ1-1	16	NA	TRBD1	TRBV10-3	CAIRDQGARRNTEAFF	TGTGCCATCAGGGACCAGGGGGCAAGAAGGAACACTGAAGCTTTCTTT
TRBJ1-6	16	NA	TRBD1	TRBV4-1	CASSQVTGTAYSPLHF	TGCGCCAGCAGCCAAGTTACCGGGACAGCTTATTCACCCCTCCACTTT
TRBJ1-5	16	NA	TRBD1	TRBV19	CASSITAGGAGQPQHF	TGTGCCAGTAGTATTACGGCAGGGGGCGCGGGTCAGCCCCAGCATTTT
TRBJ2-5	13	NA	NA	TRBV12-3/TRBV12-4	CASSSTSQETQYF	TGTGCCAGCAGTTCGACTAGTCAGGAGACCCAGTACTTC
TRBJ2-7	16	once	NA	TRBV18	CASSPPGAGAVSEQYF	TGTGCCAGCTCACCACCGGGGGCAGGGGCAGTGTCGGAGCAGTACTTC
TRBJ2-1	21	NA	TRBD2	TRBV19	CASSLWTGTRGQGLTYNEQFF	TGTGCCAGTAGTTTGTGGACCGGGACTAGAGGTCAAGGACTCACCTACAATGAGCAGTTCTTC
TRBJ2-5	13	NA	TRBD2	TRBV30	CAWNKAGGETQYF	TGTGCCTGGAACAAAGCGGGGGGAGAGACCCAGTACTTC
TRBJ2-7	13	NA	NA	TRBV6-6	CASSSLPGFEQYF	TGTGCCAGCAGTTCTCTCCCTGGCTTCGAGCAGTACTTC
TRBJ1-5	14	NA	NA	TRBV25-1	CASSESGPNQPQHF	TGTGCCAGCAGTGAATCAGGCCCCAATCAGCCCCAGCATTTT
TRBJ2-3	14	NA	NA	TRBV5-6	CASSSHGVADTQYF	TGTGCCAGCAGCTCCCACGGGGTGGCAGATACGCAGTATTTT
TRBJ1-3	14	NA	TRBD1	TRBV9	CASSADRHGNTIYF	TGTGCCAGCAGCGCGGACAGGCACGGAAACACCATATATTTT
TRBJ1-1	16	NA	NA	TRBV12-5	CASVLSTGAAHTEAFF	TGTGCTAGTGTCCTATCCACAGGAGCCGCGCACACTGAAGCTTTCTTT
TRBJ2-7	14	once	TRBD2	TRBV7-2	CASTLAGLSYEQYF	TGTGCCAGCACTCTAGCGGGGCTATCCTACGAGCAGTACTTC
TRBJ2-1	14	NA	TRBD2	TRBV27	CASSLAGPYNEQFF	TGTGCCAGCAGCCTAGCGGGGCCCTACAATGAGCAGTTCTTC
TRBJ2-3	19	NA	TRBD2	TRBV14	CASSQVWDYHNPSTDTQYF	TGTGCCAGCAGCCAAGTTTGGGACTACCACAACCCTAGCACAGATACGCAGTATTTT
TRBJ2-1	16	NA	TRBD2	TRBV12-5	CASGPPGAGGSVEQFF	TGTGCTAGTGGTCCCCCGGGAGCGGGGGGATCGGTTGAGCAGTTCTTC